The 12 T cell receptor beta chains below all came from one sample that was sequenced in a study of T cells in Graves' hyperthyroidism and ophthalmopathy. Amplified TCR beta CDR3 regions derived from RNA transcripts. The HTBI set primed first-round TCR CDR3 RT-PCR. TCRdb recomputed calls from the multiplex PCR reads with MiXCR, one row per CDR3 protein. Found here are around 260,000 distinct CDR3 sequences, around 25% of them singletons; the top ten hold 25% to 30%. Sequencing was performed on blood. These TCRs come from a man aged 35 to 55 with Graves' hyperthyroidism that later progressed to Graves' ophthalmopathy.

This clonotype has ten or more counts. The chain combines TRBV20-1 with TRBJ2-5; D call uncertain. CDR3 size: 14 residues. Trimming took off 4 bases at V and 4 bases at J, with 16 bases between the two ends. CDR1 and CDR2 from the germline V gene are DFQATT and SNEGSKA (reference sequence). The CDR3 DNA sequence: TGCAGTGCTATGACCCAGTCCGTCTCAGAGACCCAGTACTTC. Its translation: CSAMTQSVSETQYF.

This clonotype occurred many times. V is TRBV7-3 and J is TRBJ1-2; D unclear. The CDR3 length is 13 residues. Trimming took 1 base from V and 6 from J, leaving 9 bases between them. Germline V gene sequence: CDR1 SGHTA, CDR2 FQGTGA. In DNA, the CDR3 is TGTGCCAGCAGCTTAAGTAATTCTCATGGCTACACCTTC. Its translation: CASSLSNSHGYTF.

This clonotype appeared many times. The chain has TRBV15 and TRBJ2-7; tentatively, D is TRBD1 (6 bases). The CDR3 is 15 amino acids. Germline values: CDR1 LNHNV, CDR2 YYDKDF (reference sequence). Between the trimmed V and J ends, which lost 2 bases and 2 bases, there was a span of 13 bases. This chain's CDR3 is CATSRSRDKTYEQYF. The DNA of the CDR3 is TGTGCCACCAGCAGATCCCGGGACAAGACCTACGAGCAGTACTTC. Together with reference TRBV15 and TRBJ2-7, the CDR3 gives the full variable domain: DAMVIQNPRYQVTQFGKPVTLSCSQTLNHNVMYWYQQKSSQAPKLLFHYYDKDFNNEADTPDNFQSRRPNTSFCFLDIRSPGLGDTAMYLCATSRSRDKTYEQYFGPGTRLTVT.

This clonotype was detected many times. The V and J genes are TRBV5-1 and TRBJ2-7, with TRBD2 matching over 7 bases. The germline V gene encodes CDR1 SGHRS and CDR2 YFSETQ. The CDR3 runs to 15 residues. J was trimmed by 4 bases and V by 4 bases; bases with no gene match: 11. CDR3 in amino acids: CASSALGGREYEQYF. The DNA for the CDR3 is TGCGCCAGCAGCGCACTGGGCGGGAGAGAGTACGAGCAGTACTTC.

This clonotype was picked up many times. The V call is TRBV19, the J call TRBJ1-1; D is ambiguous. V lost 7 bases and J lost 0, with 12 bases in between. Germline values: CDR1 LNHDA, CDR2 SQIVND (reference sequence). This CDR3 has 14 residues. The CDR3 sequence: CASIASYMNTEAFF. In DNA form, the CDR3 reads TGTGCCAGTATAGCGTCTTACATGAACACTGAAGCTTTCTTT.

This clonotype was seen repeatedly, ten times or more. The V and J genes are TRBV20-1 and TRBJ1-2; D is uncertain. Germline V lookup: CDR1 DFQATT, CDR2 SNEGSKA (reference sequence). V dropped 0 bases and J dropped 4 bases, with 9 bases sitting between them. This CDR3 is 13 amino acids long. The DNA of the CDR3 is TGCAGTGCTAGAGAGACCGTCTCCTATGGCTACACCTTC. It specifies CSARETVSYGYTF.

The V gene is TRBV28, the J gene TRBJ2-5, with 7 bases fitting TRBD2. Germline assignment: CDR1 MDHEN and CDR2 SYDVKM. V dropped 3 bases and J dropped 5; count of bases not matched to a gene: 6. The CDR3 consists of 14 residues. CDR3: CASSLPGLTETQYF. The DNA of the CDR3 is TGTGCCAGCAGTTTGCCGGGACTAACGGAGACCCAGTACTTC.

At least ten counts were recorded for this clonotype. The V and J genes are TRBV18 and TRBJ2-7, with TRBD2 matching 8 bases. Germline assignment: CDR1 KGHSH and CDR2 LQKENI. Trimming cost V 1 base and J 4 bases; bases outside gene matches: 6. The CDR3 spans 15 residues. In DNA, the CDR3 is TGTGCCAGCTCACCACTCGGGGGGGGGCTGTACGAGCAGTACTTC. Its protein product is CASSPLGGGLYEQYF. The full variable domain, with the rest looked up from reference TRBV18 and TRBJ2-7, is NAGVMQNPRHLVRRRGQEARLRCSPMKGHSHVYWYRQLPEEGLKFMVYLQKENIIDESGMPKERFSAEFPKEGPSILRIQQVVRGDSAAYFCASSPLGGGLYEQYFGPGTRLTVT.

V and J are TRBV6-1 and TRBJ1-1, with D maybe TRBD1 (5 bases). The CDR3 totals 16 residues. Germline V CDR1 and CDR2: MNHNS, SASEGT. Trimming left V 8 bases short and J 1 base short, with 20 bases between. In DNA form, the CDR3 reads TGTGCCAGCCTCTTGGCAGGGCCAAGTGAGAACACTGAAGCTTTCTTT. As protein: CASLLAGPSENTEAFF.

The table lists this clonotype with many counts. The chain joins TRBV10-2 to TRBJ1-2; no firm D call. This CDR3 is built from 13 residues. CDR1 is WSHSY, CDR2 SAAADI, per germline. With 6 bases removed from V and 1 base from J, the gap between germline ends came to 9 bases. The CDR3 DNA reads as TGCGCCAGCAGCCCCGAAAATAACTATGGCTACACCTTC. Translation: CASSPENNYGYTF.

The V call is TRBV2, the J call TRBJ2-2; D gene unclear. Deletions cut 0 bases from V and 6 bases from J, with 11 bases between. The CDR3 runs to 15 residues. CDR1 and CDR2 from the germline V gene are SNHLY and FYNNEI. This chain's CDR3 is CASSEATSDPGELFF. The CDR3 DNA reads as TGTGCCAGCAGTGAAGCAACTTCGGATCCCGGGGAGCTGTTTTTT.

This clonotype was observed many times. This rearrangement joins TRBV20-1 to TRBJ2-5, with 11 bases matching TRBD2. The junction had 10 bases not matched to a gene; V was cut back by 3 bases and J by 4 bases. This CDR3 is built from 16 residues. In germline, CDR1 is DFQATT, CDR2 SNEGSKA (reference sequence). The CDR3 nucleotides read TGCAGTGCTAGGGGTACTAGCGGGAGAGGAACAGAGACCCAGTACTTC. As protein: CSARGTSGRGTETQYF.